This T cell receptor beta chain was recorded in a study of T cell responses to AZD1222 COVID-19 vaccine. TCRdb's table, derived via immunoSEQ multiplex PCR, lists solely in-frame clones and lacks some. The sample consists of 90,000 to 150,000 clones, 88% of them appearing once. The germline V gene encodes CDR1 MDHEN and CDR2 SYDVKM. The CDR3 is 12 amino acids. V was trimmed by 7 bases and J by 0 bases, leaving 1 base between them. The chain links TRBV28 to TRBJ2-6; D gene unclear. The sequence was collected from an adult in good health. This specimen consisted of peripheral blood, obtained on day 0 of AZD1222 vaccination. CDR3 amino acids: CASTSGANVLTF. The CDR3 region has the DNA TGTGCCAGCACCTCTGGGGCCAACGTCCTGACTTTC.